These T cell receptor beta chains were read from a single sample in a study of cytomegalovirus exposure and HLA in healthy donors. Data came from immunoSEQ multiplex PCR; TCRdb stores just in-frame clones and leaves some out. Of about 200,000 clones detected, 70% to 80% appear once; the ten largest clones hold more than 0.35%. The sequencing sample was made of PBMCs. Receptors were obtained from a male donor in good health and CMV-seropositive. CDR3s include the opening cysteine and the closing phenylalanine or tryptophan. Each record gives: J gene, clone size, D gene, V gene, CDR3 DNA, CDR3 protein. D genes are given only for firm matches. Some rows mark clone size as missing; the rest say once, few, many or name a class of expanded clone.

TRBJ1-2 | NA | NA | TRBV27 | TGTGCCAGCAGTTTGGGGAGATTTTATGGCTACACCTTC | CASSLGRFYGYTF
TRBJ2-7 | NA | TRBD2 | TRBV6-5 | TGTGCCAGCTGCAACCCTAGCGGGGTCTCCTACGAGCAGTACTTC | CASCNPSGVSYEQYF
TRBJ2-7 | NA | NA | TRBV28 | TGTGCCAGCACCTCCGTTCGAGGCGTAGCCTACGAGCAGTACTTC | CASTSVRGVAYEQYF
TRBJ2-2 | NA | TRBD2 | TRBV2 | TGTGCCAGCAGGGCACGACTAGCGGGAGTAAGCACCGGGGAGCTGTTTTTT | CASRARLAGVSTGELFF
TRBJ1-1 | NA | NA | TRBV19 | TGTGCCAGTAGTATTGAGTTGAGCACTGAAGCTTTCTTT | CASSIELSTEAFF
TRBJ2-1 | NA | TRBD1 | TRBV11-1 | TGTGCCAGCAGTCAGAGGGGGGGACAGGGGTACAATGAGCAGTTCTTC | CASSQRGGQGYNEQFF
TRBJ2-5 | NA | NA | TRBV4-2 | TGTGCCAGCAGCTTGTCTGAGGGGGTCGGGACCCAGTACTTC | CASSLSEGVGTQYF
TRBJ2-7 | NA | NA | TRBV10-3 | TGTGCCATCAGTGAGGGGAGGTCCGGTTACGAGCAGTACTTC | CAISEGRSGYEQYF
TRBJ2-7 | NA | NA | TRBV5-1 | TGCGCCAGCAGCTTGAACACCTACGAGCAGTACTTC | CASSLNTYEQYF
TRBJ1-3 | few | TRBD1 | TRBV29-1 | TGCAGTGTCCGGCGTGGGACAGGGCTCAACACCATATATTTT | CSVRRGTGLNTIYF
TRBJ1-5 | NA | NA | TRBV6-5 | TGTGCCAGCAGTCCCTCCTGGACAGTCAATCAGCCCCAGCATTTT | CASSPSWTVNQPQHF
TRBJ2-7 | few | TRBD1 | TRBV7-8 | TGTGCCAGCAGCCCGGACAGGGGGCGTCCAAAATCCTACGAGCAGTACTTC | CASSPDRGRPKSYEQYF
TRBJ2-3 | NA | TRBD2 | TRBV7-3 | TGTGCCAGCAGCGCAAACTCGGGAGGTGGCACAGATACGCAGTATTTT | CASSANSGGGTDTQYF
TRBJ2-2 | NA | NA | TRBV7-3 | TGTGCCAGCAGCTTAGGGACACCCACCGGGGAGCTGTTTTTT | CASSLGTPTGELFF
TRBJ1-1 | NA | TRBD1 | TRBV4-1 | TGCGCCAGCAGCCGCGAGGGGGCTGGGAACACTGAAGCTTTCTTT | CASSREGAGNTEAFF
TRBJ2-7 | NA | NA | TRBV27 | TGTGCCAGCAGTTTCGCAAGGGGTGATAAGTACTTC | CASSFARGDKYF
TRBJ1-1 | NA | TRBD1 | TRBV6-5 | TGTGCCAGCAGTATTCGGACAGGGATGAACACTGAAGCTTTCTTT | CASSIRTGMNTEAFF
TRBJ2-5 | NA | NA | TRBV7-3 | TGTGCCAGCAGCCCTATACACCAAGAGACCCAGTACTTC | CASSPIHQETQYF
TRBJ2-7 | few | TRBD1 | TRBV7-2 | TGTGCCAGCAGCTTAGATCGACAGGGTAGCGACGAGCAGTACTTC | CASSLDRQGSDEQYF
TRBJ2-3 | NA | NA | TRBV6-1 | TGTGCCAGCAGAGTGTCGCAGACAAATACGCAGTATTTT | CASRVSQTNTQYF
TRBJ1-2 | once | NA | TRBV30 | TGTGCCTGGAGTGTACGCGGGGATGGCTATGGCTACACCTTC | CAWSVRGDGYGYTF
TRBJ2-1 | NA | TRBD1 | TRBV11-3 | TGTGCCAGCAGCTCTGGGGGACAGCTACGGAATGAGCAGTTCTTC | CASSSGGQLRNEQFF
TRBJ1-4 | NA | TRBD1 | TRBV5-6 | TGTGCCAGCAGCTTTACAGGGGTAACTAATGAAAAACTGTTTTTT | CASSFTGVTNEKLFF
TRBJ1-6 | NA | NA | TRBV4-2 | TGTGCCAGCAGCCAAGATCGGTTGCATTCAGGCCAAGCCAATTCACCCCTCCACTTT | CASSQDRLHSGQANSPLHF
TRBJ1-1 | few | NA | TRBV9 | TGTGCCAGCAGCGTAGGGGCCGAGGGCACTGAAGCTTTCTTT | CASSVGAEGTEAFF
TRBJ1-4 | NA | NA | TRBV6-5 | TGTGCCAGCAGTTACTCGGGCCCTAATGAAAAACTGTTTTTT | CASSYSGPNEKLFF
TRBJ1-6 | NA | NA | TRBV7-2 | TGTGCCAGCAGCCTCCTGGGGGGGATCAATAATTCACCCCTCCACTTT | CASSLLGGINNSPLHF
TRBJ2-2 | NA | NA | TRBV9 | TGTGCCAGCAGCGTAGTGGTAGGGGGAACCGGGGAGCTGTTTTTT | CASSVVVGGTGELFF
TRBJ1-5 | NA | NA | TRBV7-2 | TGTGCCAGCAGCTCGGTAGCTTCGAGCAATCAGCCCCAGCATTTT | CASSSVASSNQPQHF
TRBJ2-7 | NA | TRBD1 | TRBV11-2 | TGTGCCAGCAGCTTAGACAGGGGGCGTTCCTACGAGCAGTACTTC | CASSLDRGRSYEQYF
TRBJ1-5 | NA | NA | TRBV7-2 | TGTGCCAGCAGCTTAGATTCCAGGAGCAATCAGCCCCAGCATTTT | CASSLDSRSNQPQHF
TRBJ1-1 | NA | NA | TRBV11-2 | TGTGCCAGCAGCTTAGATCGGGTCACTGAAGCTTTCTTT | CASSLDRVTEAFF
TRBJ2-3 | NA | NA | TRBV13 | TGTGCCAGCAGTGAAGGAGGTTCAGATACGCAGTATTTT | CASSEGGSDTQYF
TRBJ2-7 | NA | TRBD1 | TRBV9 | TGTGCCAGCAGCCCCTCAGGGACAGGGCCTTCCTACGAGCAGTACTTC | CASSPSGTGPSYEQYF
TRBJ1-4 | NA | NA | TRBV5-6 | TGTGCCAGCAGCTTTAGTCCAGGTCGGAATGAAAAACTGTTTTTT | CASSFSPGRNEKLFF
TRBJ2-1 | few | NA | TRBV7-3 | TGTGCCAGCAGCTGGCTGGCGGACAATGAGCAGTTCTTC | CASSWLADNEQFF
TRBJ1-1 | NA | NA | TRBV7-6 | TGTGCCAGCAGCGCAAGCCCGCCCTCCGGTATAGGAGTGAACACTGAAGCTTTCTTT | CASSASPPSGIGVNTEAFF
TRBJ1-6 | NA | TRBD1 | TRBV7-2 | TGTGCCAGCAGCACCGGACAGGGGTCGAATTCACCCCTCCACTTT | CASSTGQGSNSPLHF
TRBJ2-1 | NA | TRBD2 | TRBV18 | TGTGCCAGCTCCCTGGGGCGGGAGCAAGGTGAGCAGTTCTTC | CASSLGREQGEQFF
TRBJ2-7 | NA | TRBD2 | TRBV7-2 | TGTGCCAGCAGCTCCCCCGGGACTAGCGGGGGGGCTTATTACGAGCAGTACTTC | CASSSPGTSGGAYYEQYF
TRBJ2-7 | NA | NA | TRBV30 | TGCGCCTGGGTTCTAGCCGGGAGTCCCTACGAGCAGTACTTC | CAWVLAGSPYEQYF